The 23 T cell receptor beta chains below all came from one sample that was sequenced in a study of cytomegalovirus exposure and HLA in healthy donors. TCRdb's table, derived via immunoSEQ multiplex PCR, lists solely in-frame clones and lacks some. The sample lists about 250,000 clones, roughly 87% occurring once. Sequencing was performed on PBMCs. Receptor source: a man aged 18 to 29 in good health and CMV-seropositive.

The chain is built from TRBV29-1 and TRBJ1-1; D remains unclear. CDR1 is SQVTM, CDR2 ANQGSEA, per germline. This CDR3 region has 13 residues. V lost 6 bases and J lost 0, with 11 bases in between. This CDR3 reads CSVAGLMNTEAFF. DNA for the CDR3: TGCAGCGTGGCCGGACTGATGAACACTGAAGCTTTCTTT.

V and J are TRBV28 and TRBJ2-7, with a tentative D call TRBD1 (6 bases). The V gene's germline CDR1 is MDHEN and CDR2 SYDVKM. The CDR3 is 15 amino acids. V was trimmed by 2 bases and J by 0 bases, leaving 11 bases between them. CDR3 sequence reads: CASSLGDTTSYEQYF. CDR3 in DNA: TGTGCCAGCAGTTTAGGGGACACCACCTCCTACGAGCAGTACTTC.

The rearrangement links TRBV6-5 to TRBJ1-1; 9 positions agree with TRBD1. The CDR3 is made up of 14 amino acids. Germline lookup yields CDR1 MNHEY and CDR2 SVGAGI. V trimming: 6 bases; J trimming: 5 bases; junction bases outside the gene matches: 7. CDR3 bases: TGTGCCAGCAGCCTGACAGGGGGTCGGACTGAAGCTTTCTTT. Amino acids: CASSLTGGRTEAFF.

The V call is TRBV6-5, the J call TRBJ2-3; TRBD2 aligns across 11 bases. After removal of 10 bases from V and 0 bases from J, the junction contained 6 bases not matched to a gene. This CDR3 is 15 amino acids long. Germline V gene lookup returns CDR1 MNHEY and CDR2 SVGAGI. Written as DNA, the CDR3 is TGTGCCACTGGGACTAGCGGAGCTAGCACAGATACGCAGTATTTT. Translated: CATGTSGASTDTQYF.

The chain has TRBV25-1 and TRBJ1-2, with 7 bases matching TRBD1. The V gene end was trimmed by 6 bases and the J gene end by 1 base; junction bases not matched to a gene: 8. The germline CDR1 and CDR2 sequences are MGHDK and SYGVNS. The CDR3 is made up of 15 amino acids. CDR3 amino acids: CASRPGQQLNYGYTF. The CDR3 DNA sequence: TGTGCCAGCAGACCGGGACAGCAGCTTAACTATGGCTACACCTTC.

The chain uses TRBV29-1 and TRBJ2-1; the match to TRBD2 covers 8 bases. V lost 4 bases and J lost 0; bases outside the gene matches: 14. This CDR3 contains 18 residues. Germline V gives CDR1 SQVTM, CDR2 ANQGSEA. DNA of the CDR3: TGCAGCGTTGCCCCGCGGGCGGGGGGAAGTAGCTCCTACAATGAGCAGTTCTTC. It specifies CSVAPRAGGSSSYNEQFF.

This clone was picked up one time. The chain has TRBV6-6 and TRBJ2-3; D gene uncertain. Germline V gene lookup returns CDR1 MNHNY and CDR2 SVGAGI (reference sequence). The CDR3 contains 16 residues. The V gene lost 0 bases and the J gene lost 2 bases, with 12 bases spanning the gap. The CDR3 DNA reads TGTGCCAGCAGTTACTCGTCGCGCCTTCACACAGATACGCAGTATTTT. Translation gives CASSYSSRLHTDTQYF.

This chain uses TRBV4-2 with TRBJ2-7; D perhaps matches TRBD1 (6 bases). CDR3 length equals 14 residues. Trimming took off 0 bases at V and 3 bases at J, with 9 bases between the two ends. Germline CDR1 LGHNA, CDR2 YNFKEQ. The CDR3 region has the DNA TGTGCCAGCAGCCAAGATAACAGGGACTACGAGCAGTACTTC. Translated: CASSQDNRDYEQYF.

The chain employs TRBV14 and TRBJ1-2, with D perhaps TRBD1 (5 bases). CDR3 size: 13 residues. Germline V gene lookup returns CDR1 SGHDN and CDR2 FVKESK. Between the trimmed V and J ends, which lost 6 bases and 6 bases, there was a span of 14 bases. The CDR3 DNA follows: TGTGCCAGCAGACGGGGACGCAGTGATGGCTACACCTTC. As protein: CASRRGRSDGYTF. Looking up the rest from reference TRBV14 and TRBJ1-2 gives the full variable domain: EAGVTQFPSHSVIEKGQTVTLRCDPISGHDNLYWYRRVMGKEIKFLLHFVKESKQDESGMPNNRFLAERTGGTYSTLKVQPAELEDSGVYFCASRRGRSDGYTFGSGTRLTVV.

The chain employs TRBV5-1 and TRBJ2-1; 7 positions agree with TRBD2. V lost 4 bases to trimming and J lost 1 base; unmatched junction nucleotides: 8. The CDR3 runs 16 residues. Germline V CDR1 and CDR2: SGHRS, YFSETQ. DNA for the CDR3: TGCGCCAGCAGCCTACTAGCGAGCTCTTCCTACAATGAGCAGTTCTTC. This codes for CASSLLASSSYNEQFF.

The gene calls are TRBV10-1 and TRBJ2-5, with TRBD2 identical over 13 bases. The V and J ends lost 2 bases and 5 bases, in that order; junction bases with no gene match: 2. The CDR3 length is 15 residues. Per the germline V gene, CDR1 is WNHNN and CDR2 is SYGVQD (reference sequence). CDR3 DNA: TGCGCCAGCAGTGAGGGGACTAGCGGGACGGAGACCCAGTACTTC. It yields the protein CASSEGTSGTETQYF.

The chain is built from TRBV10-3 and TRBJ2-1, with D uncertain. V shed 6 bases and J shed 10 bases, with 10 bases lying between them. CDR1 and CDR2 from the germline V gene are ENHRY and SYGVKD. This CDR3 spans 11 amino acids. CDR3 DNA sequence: TGTGCCATCAGAAGCATCGACGAGCAGTTCTTC. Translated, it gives CAIRSIDEQFF.

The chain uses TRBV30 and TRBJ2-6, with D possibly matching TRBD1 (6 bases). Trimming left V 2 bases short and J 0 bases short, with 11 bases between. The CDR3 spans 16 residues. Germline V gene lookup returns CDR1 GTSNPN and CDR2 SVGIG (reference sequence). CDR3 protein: CAWSLTGSSGANVLTF. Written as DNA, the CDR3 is TGTGCCTGGAGTCTGACAGGCAGCTCTGGGGCCAACGTCCTGACTTTC.

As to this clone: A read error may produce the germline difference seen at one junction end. The CDR3 spells CASSGREPFF. The CDR3 DNA reads as TGTGCCAGCAGTGGGCGGGAGCCGTTCTTC. This rearrangement joins TRBV25-1 to TRBJ2-1; 7 nucleotides line up with TRBD2. Germline V gene sequence: CDR1 MGHDK, CDR2 SYGVNS. The CDR3 has 10 amino acids.

The CDR3 reads CASSNPGLLMYEQYF. CDR3 nucleotides: TGTGCCAGTAGTAATCCGGGACTACTAATGTACGAGCAGTACTTC. The chain couples TRBV19 to TRBJ2-7; 7 nucleotides align to TRBD2. The CDR3 sequence is 15 residues long. CDR1 and CDR2 from the germline V gene are LNHDA and SQIVND (reference sequence). V shed 4 bases and J 4 bases; nucleotides not matched to a gene: 10. Using reference TRBV19 and TRBJ2-7 for the parts outside the CDR3, the full variable domain is DGGITQSPKYLFRKEGQNVTLSCEQNLNHDAMYWYRQDPGQGLRLIYYSQIVNDFQKGDIAEGYSVSREKKESFPLTVTSAQKNPTAFYLCASSNPGLLMYEQYFGPGTRLTVT.

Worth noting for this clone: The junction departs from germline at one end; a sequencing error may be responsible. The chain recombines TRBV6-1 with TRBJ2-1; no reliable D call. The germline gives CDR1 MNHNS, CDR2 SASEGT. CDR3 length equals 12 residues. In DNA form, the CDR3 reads TGTGCCAGCAGTTGGATGTACAGTGAGCAGTTCTTC. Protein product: CASSWMYSEQFF.

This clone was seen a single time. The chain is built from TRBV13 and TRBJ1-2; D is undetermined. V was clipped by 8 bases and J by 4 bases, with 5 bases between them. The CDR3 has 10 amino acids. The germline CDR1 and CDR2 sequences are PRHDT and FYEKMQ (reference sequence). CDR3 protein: CASGIYGYTF. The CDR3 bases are TGTGCCAGCGGGATCTATGGCTACACCTTC.

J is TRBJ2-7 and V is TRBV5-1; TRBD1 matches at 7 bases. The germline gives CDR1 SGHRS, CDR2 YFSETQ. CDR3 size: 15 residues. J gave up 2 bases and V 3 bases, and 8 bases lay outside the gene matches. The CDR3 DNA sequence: TGCGCCAGCAGCTCGGGACAGTTCAAGGCCTACGAGCAGTACTTC. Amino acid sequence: CASSSGQFKAYEQYF.

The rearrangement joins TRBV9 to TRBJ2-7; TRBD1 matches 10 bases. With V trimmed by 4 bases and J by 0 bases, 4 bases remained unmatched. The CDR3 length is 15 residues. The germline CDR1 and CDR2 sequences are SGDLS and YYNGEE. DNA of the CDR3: TGTGCCAGCAGCTTGGGACAGGGGAGCTCCTACGAGCAGTACTTC. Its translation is CASSLGQGSSYEQYF.

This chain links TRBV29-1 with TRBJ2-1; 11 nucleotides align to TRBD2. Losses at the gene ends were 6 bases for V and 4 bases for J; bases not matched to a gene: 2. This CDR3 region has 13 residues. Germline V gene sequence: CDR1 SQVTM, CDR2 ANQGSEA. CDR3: CSVGTSGYNEQFF. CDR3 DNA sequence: TGCAGCGTGGGGACTAGCGGATACAATGAGCAGTTCTTC.

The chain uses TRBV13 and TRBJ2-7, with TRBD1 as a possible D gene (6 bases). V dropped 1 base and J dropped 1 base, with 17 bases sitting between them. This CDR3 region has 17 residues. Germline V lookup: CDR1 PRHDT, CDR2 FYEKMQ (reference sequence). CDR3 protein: CASSLAPWGTNSYEQYF. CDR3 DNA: TGTGCCAGCAGCTTAGCCCCTTGGGGGACAAATTCCTACGAGCAGTACTTC.

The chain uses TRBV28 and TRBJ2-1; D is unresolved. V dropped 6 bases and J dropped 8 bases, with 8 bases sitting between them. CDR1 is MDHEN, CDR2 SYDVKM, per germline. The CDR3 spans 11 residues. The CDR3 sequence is CASRTADEQFF. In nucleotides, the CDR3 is TGTGCCAGCAGAACCGCGGATGAGCAGTTCTTC.

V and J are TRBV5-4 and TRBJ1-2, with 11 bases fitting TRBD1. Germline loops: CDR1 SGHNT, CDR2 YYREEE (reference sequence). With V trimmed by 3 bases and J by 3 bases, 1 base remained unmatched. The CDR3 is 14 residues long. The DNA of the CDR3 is TGTGCCAGCAGCTCGGGACAGGGGGACTATGGCTACACCTTC. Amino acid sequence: CASSSGQGDYGYTF.